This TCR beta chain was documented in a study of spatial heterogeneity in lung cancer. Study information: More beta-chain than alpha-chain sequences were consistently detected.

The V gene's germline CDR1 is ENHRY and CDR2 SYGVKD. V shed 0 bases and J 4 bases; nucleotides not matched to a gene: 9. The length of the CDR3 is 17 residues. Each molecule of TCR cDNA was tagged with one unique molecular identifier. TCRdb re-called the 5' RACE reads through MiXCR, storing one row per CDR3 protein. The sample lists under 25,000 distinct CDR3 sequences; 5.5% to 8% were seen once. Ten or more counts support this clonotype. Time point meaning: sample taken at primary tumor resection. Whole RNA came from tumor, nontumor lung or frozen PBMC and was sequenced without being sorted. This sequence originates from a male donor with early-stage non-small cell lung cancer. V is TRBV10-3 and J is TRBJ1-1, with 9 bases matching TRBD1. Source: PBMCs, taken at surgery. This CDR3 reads CAISESRWTGVGTEAFF. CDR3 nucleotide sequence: TGTGCCATCAGTGAGTCGAGGTGGACAGGGGTTGGCACTGAAGCTTTCTTT.